The entry that follows covers one TCR beta chain sequence. Its specificity is unknown. CDR3 size: 19 residues. The junction had 13 bases not matched to a gene; V was cut back by 5 bases and J by 0 bases. Germline values: CDR1 SGHVT, CDR2 SQSDAQ. The sample belongs to a study of cytomegalovirus exposure and HLA in healthy donors. Study conclusions and caveats: Previously analyzed data showed that most TCR beta V segments were productive at a frequency of about 90% or about 30%. Judged likely to be a sequencing artifact was a cluster of highly shared sequence variants.

It was with 60 Vbeta and 13 Jbeta primers that the PCR ran. The protocol was immunoSEQ multiplex PCR, while the TCRdb copy is restricted to in-frame clones and leaves out a portion. The sample holds more than 80,000 clones, around 64% seen once. The chain joins TRBV7-4 to TRBJ2-3, with 11 bases matching TRBD2. The TCR comes from a man aged 55-75 years in good health and CMV-seronegative. Sequencing was done on a sample of PBMCs. The CDR3 nucleotides read TGTGCCAGCAGCCTCAGGGCGACTAGCGGGATGGCAAGCACAGATACGCAGTATTTT. This gives the protein CASSLRATSGMASTDTQYF.